Below are 2 T cell receptor beta chains sequenced from a single sample in a study of PD-1 and CTLA-4 blockade in melanoma. Profiling relied on immunoSEQ multiplex PCR, and the TCRdb table lists in-frame clones only, not all of them. The sample comprises about 29,000 clones, 85% to 90% of which are singletons, and about 8.5% rests with the top ten. The starting material was CD8+ T cells from peripheral blood, obtained before anti-PD-1 treatment. The receptors derive from a human donor with melanoma.

V is TRBV6-1 and J is TRBJ1-4; D remains unclear. The length of the CDR3 is 16 residues. Germline-derived CDR1 and CDR2 are MNHNS and SASEGT. V lost 2 bases and J lost 6, with 16 bases in between. The CDR3 DNA sequence: TGTGCCAGCAGTGAACCCGCCTCCGTAAGGGATGAAAAACTGTTTTTT. It is translated as CASSEPASVRDEKLFF.

The genes are TRBV15 and TRBJ2-7, with D maybe TRBD1 (5 bases). Germline CDR1 is LNHNV and CDR2 is YYDKDF (reference sequence). CDR3 size: 16 residues. V lost 0 bases, J lost 4 bases, and 16 bases lay in between. For the CDR3, the DNA is TGTGCCACCAGCAGAGACGGAAGGGGTTTCGATTACGAGCAGTACTTC. This gives the protein CATSRDGRGFDYEQYF.